The 31 T cell receptor beta chains listed next were all sequenced from one sample in a study of cytomegalovirus exposure and HLA in healthy donors. Primers: 60 Vbeta forward and 13 Jbeta reverse. Generated by immunoSEQ multiplex PCR, the TCRdb table keeps only in-frame clones and is missing some. The data hold 100,000 to 150,000 clones, with just over 70% observed a single time. The sample was PBMCs. These receptors originate from a woman aged 60-70 years in good health and CMV-seropositive.

This chain's CDR3 is CASSSQGRGQTGELFF. In DNA, the CDR3 is TGCGCCAGCAGCTCCCAGGGCAGGGGGCAGACCGGGGAGCTGTTTTTT. This sequence joins TRBV5-1 and TRBJ2-2; 8 positions match TRBD1. CDR3 length: 16 amino acids. CDR1 is SGHRS, CDR2 YFSETQ, per germline. The junction had 9 bases not matched to a gene; V was cut back by 3 bases and J by 5 bases.

In the case of this clone: Other DNA sequences in the sample encode the same CDR3. V gene TRBV2 combines with J gene TRBJ1-6; D may be TRBD1 (5 bases). The CDR3 consists of 14 residues. V was trimmed by 2 bases and J by 6 bases, leaving 8 bases between them. Germline CDR1 and CDR2: SNHLY and FYNNEI. CDR3 protein: CASSESGGNSPLHF. The CDR3 coding sequence is TGTGCCAGCAGTGAATCGGGGGGTAATTCACCCCTCCACTTT.

This clone was counted only a few times. This chain links TRBV4-1 with TRBJ2-1, with 11 positions matching TRBD2. J was trimmed by 2 bases and V by 3 bases; bases with no gene match: 0. The CDR3 loop spans 15 amino acids. The germline gives CDR1 MGHRA, CDR2 YSYEKL. The CDR3 protein is CASSQGLAAYNEQFF. The CDR3 DNA reads TGCGCCAGCAGCCAGGGACTAGCGGCCTACAATGAGCAGTTCTTC.

This clone came up once. The V call is TRBV29-1, the J call TRBJ1-5; 7 nucleotides match TRBD1. The V gene end was trimmed by 5 bases and the J gene end by 6 bases; junction bases not matched to a gene: 7. Germline-derived CDR1 and CDR2 are SQVTM and ANQGSEA. The CDR3 spans 13 residues. The CDR3 loop is CSVSRGLGQPQHF. The CDR3 region has the DNA TGCAGCGTTTCCAGGGGGTTGGGTCAGCCCCAGCATTTT.

This clone was observed a few times. The chain links TRBV5-4 to TRBJ2-7; TRBD1 is a possible D gene (6 bases). The CDR3 sequence is 16 residues long. The germline gives CDR1 SGHNT, CDR2 YYREEE (reference sequence). V lost 6 bases and J 5 bases, leaving 24 bases between the germline ends. The CDR3 loop is CASTIGGRGPPDEQYF. The CDR3 bases are TGTGCCAGCACCATTGGGGGCAGGGGCCCTCCTGACGAGCAGTACTTC.

The chain is built from TRBV18 and TRBJ1-1, with TRBD1 as a possible D gene (6 bases). V was cut by 6 bases and J by 1 base, with 12 bases left in between. The germline V gene encodes CDR1 KGHSH and CDR2 LQKENI. The CDR3 is made up of 14 amino acids. CDR3 region: CASSQLTGNTEAFF. For the CDR3, the DNA is TGTGCCAGCTCCCAACTGACAGGGAACACTGAAGCTTTCTTT.

The chain carries TRBV7-8 and TRBJ1-5, with D possibly TRBD1 on 6 matching bases. This CDR3 region has 16 residues. Germline loops: CDR1 SGHVS, CDR2 FQNEAQ. With 0 bases removed from V and 1 base from J, the gap between germline ends came to 10 bases. The chain's CDR3 is CASSLAPQGSNQPQHF. The CDR3 nucleotides are TGTGCCAGCAGCTTAGCGCCACAGGGAAGCAATCAGCCCCAGCATTTT. The variable domain in full, with the rest retrieved from reference TRBV7-8 and TRBJ1-5, is GAGVSQSPRYKVAKRGQDVALRCDPISGHVSLFWYQQALGQGPEFLTYFQNEAQLDKSGLPSDRFFAERPEGSVSTLKIQRTQQEDSAVYLCASSLAPQGSNQPQHFGDGTRLSIL.

The chain uses TRBV7-9 and TRBJ1-1; D ambiguous. V was cut by 1 base and J by 1 base, with 13 bases left in between. The CDR3 totals 16 residues. CDR1 is SEHNR and CDR2 is FQNEAQ in the germline V gene (reference sequence). The CDR3 sequence is CASSLGDNLRNTEAFF. The CDR3 coding sequence is TGTGCCAGCAGCTTAGGAGACAACCTGAGGAACACTGAAGCTTTCTTT.

This clone has more than one count but fewer than ten. V is TRBV15 and J is TRBJ2-5; TRBD2 matches 7 bases. CDR1 LNHNV and CDR2 YYDKDF come from the germline V gene (reference sequence). Unmatched junction bases numbered 13, after V lost 3 bases and J lost 0 bases. The CDR3 loop spans 18 amino acids. CDR3 region: CATSSRRAGYSYQETQYF. The CDR3 nucleotides are TGTGCCACCAGCAGCCGGAGAGCGGGGTACTCGTACCAAGAGACCCAGTACTTC.

The genes are TRBV10-3 and TRBJ1-4; D unclear. Trimming stripped 1 base from V and 13 bases from J, with 13 bases between. Germline V gives CDR1 ENHRY, CDR2 SYGVKD. The CDR3 loop spans 13 amino acids. CDR3 sequence: CAISEWVGEGLFF. The CDR3 region has the DNA TGTGCCATCAGTGAGTGGGTGGGAGAAGGACTGTTTTTT.

This chain uses TRBV6-5 with TRBJ1-4; 12 bases align to TRBD1. The CDR3 extends over 15 amino acids. The junction had 5 bases not matched to a gene; V was cut back by 5 bases and J by 7 bases. Per germline, CDR1 MNHEY and CDR2 SVGAGI. CDR3 bases: TGTGCCAGCAGTAAACGGGACAGGGGGCGTGAAAAACTGTTTTTT. Its translation is CASSKRDRGREKLFF.

The J gene is TRBJ1-1, the V gene TRBV28; D may be TRBD1 (5 bases). This CDR3 region has 15 residues. Trimming left V 2 bases short and J 0 bases short, with 10 bases between. Germline CDR1 MDHEN, CDR2 SYDVKM. CDR3: CASSLRQFMNTEAFF. CDR3 nucleotides: TGTGCCAGCAGTTTAAGACAGTTCATGAACACTGAAGCTTTCTTT.

This sequence joins TRBV2 and TRBJ1-1, with D possibly being TRBD1 (5 bases). V dropped 10 bases and J dropped 5 bases, with 14 bases sitting between them. CDR1 SNHLY and CDR2 FYNNEI come from the germline V gene. This CDR3 has 12 amino acids. CDR3 in amino acids: CATTGQRTEAFF. As DNA, the CDR3 is TGTGCCACTACAGGTCAACGTACTGAAGCTTTCTTT. The full variable domain, rest sourced from reference TRBV2 and TRBJ1-1, is EPEVTQTPSHQVTQMGQEVILRCVPISNHLYFYWYRQILGQKVEFLVSFYNNEISEKSEIFDDQFSVERPDGSNFTLKIRSTKLEDSAMYFCATTGQRTEAFFGQGTRLTVV.

This chain connects TRBV6-5 to TRBJ2-2; D remains unclear. The germline V gene encodes CDR1 MNHEY and CDR2 SVGAGI. The ends were cut back, 5 bases at V and 2 bases at J, with 9 bases in the middle. This CDR3 is built from 14 residues. CDR3 region: CASSITVNTGELFF. The CDR3 DNA follows: TGTGCCAGCAGTATCACGGTTAACACCGGGGAGCTGTTTTTT.

The chain is built from TRBV5-1 and TRBJ1-2; D perhaps matches TRBD1 (5 bases). Trimming left V 3 bases short and J 6 bases short, with 18 bases between. The germline gives CDR1 SGHRS, CDR2 YFSETQ. The CDR3 has 15 residues. This CDR3 is CASSSLGQPDNGYTF. CDR3 DNA: TGCGCCAGCAGCTCTCTAGGACAACCTGACAATGGCTACACCTTC.

This chain links TRBV7-9 with TRBJ1-3; no reliable D call. Looked up from germline, CDR1 is SEHNR and CDR2 is FQNEAQ (reference sequence). Trimming stripped 7 bases from V and 7 bases from J, with 11 bases between. CDR3 length: 12 residues. CDR3: CASTYTGNTIYF. DNA for the CDR3: TGTGCCAGCACCTATACGGGGAACACCATATATTTT. Variable domain in full (rest from reference TRBV7-9 and TRBJ1-3): DTGVSQNPRHKITKRGQNVTFRCDPISEHNRLYWYRQTLGQGPEFLTYFQNEAQLEKSRLLSDRFSAERPKGSFSTLEIQRTEQGDSAMYLCASTYTGNTIYFGEGSWLTVV.

This clone was seen more than once but under ten times. The rearrangement uses TRBV10-1 and TRBJ2-5; 10 positions agree with TRBD2. The CDR3 extends over 16 amino acids. Germline lookup yields CDR1 WNHNN and CDR2 SYGVQD (reference sequence). V shed 0 bases, J shed 4 bases, and the junction held 5 bases outside the gene matches. Here the CDR3 reads CASSESVLAGPETQYF. The CDR3 bases are TGCGCCAGCAGTGAGTCTGTACTAGCGGGGCCAGAGACCCAGTACTTC.

The chain uses TRBV1 and TRBJ1-3; the table gives TRBD1 as D, unverified against the DNA. TRBV1 is a listed pseudogene. The CDR3 runs to 18 residues. Written as DNA, the CDR3 is TGCACCAGCAGCCAAGATAGGTTCAGGGGCGCGGAAGGAAACACCATATATTTT. Protein: CTSSQDRFRGAEGNTIYF.

V usage is TRBV12-5 and J usage is TRBJ2-6, with 10 bases aligning to TRBD1. CDR3 length: 20 residues. The V gene's germline CDR1 is LGHNT and CDR2 FRNRAP. Unmatched junction bases numbered 10, after V lost 2 bases and J lost 0 bases. The CDR3 spells CASGLFRPGQGLSGANVLTF. In nucleotides, the CDR3 is TGTGCTAGTGGTTTGTTTCGACCGGGACAGGGGCTCTCTGGGGCCAACGTCCTGACTTTC.

This clone was counted only a few times. J is TRBJ2-7 and V is TRBV19; 8 bases fit TRBD1. Germline V gene data show CDR1 as LNHDA and CDR2 as SQIVND (reference sequence). The CDR3 consists of 15 residues. V gave up 6 bases and J gave up 0 bases; unmatched junction bases: 7. The CDR3 spells CASSLDRGPSYEQYF. The CDR3 DNA follows: TGTGCCAGTAGCCTCGACAGGGGACCCTCCTACGAGCAGTACTTC.

The CDR3 here is CASSLGGLAGETQYF. CDR3 DNA: TGTGCCAGCAGCTTAGGAGGACTAGCGGGTGAGACCCAGTACTTC. This chain uses TRBV7-2 with TRBJ2-5; 11 nucleotides agree with TRBD2. Germline CDR1 SGHTA, CDR2 FQGNSA. This CDR3 has 15 amino acids. The J segment lost 5 bases and the V segment lost 1 base, leaving 3 bases of the junction unmatched.

The chain combines TRBV6-6 with TRBJ2-5; D may be TRBD1 (7 bases). Trimming cost V 6 bases and J 1 base, with 12 bases left between them. Germline V lookup: CDR1 MNHNY, CDR2 SVGAGI (reference sequence). This CDR3 comprises 14 residues. Here the CDR3 DNA reads TGTGCCAGCAGCCCAGGGGGGCTCCAAGAGACCCAGTACTTC. Amino acid sequence: CASSPGGLQETQYF.

A single count supports this clone. The chain recombines TRBV10-1 with TRBJ1-1, with D uncertain. V was cut by 5 bases and J by 0 bases, with 19 bases left in between. CDR1 and CDR2 (germline): WNHNN, SYGVQD (reference sequence). This CDR3 spans 17 amino acids. CDR3 loop: CASSLEVGAVMNTEAFF. DNA of the CDR3: TGCGCCAGCAGTCTAGAAGTCGGTGCAGTGATGAACACTGAAGCTTTCTTT.

The CDR3 DNA reads TGTGCCAGCAGCTTTGAAATAACGAGAGGAAACACCATATATTTT. Its translation is CASSFEITRGNTIYF. V gene TRBV7-9 combines with J gene TRBJ1-3; no reliable D call. There are 15 residues in the CDR3. Germline CDR1 reads SEHNR; CDR2 reads FQNEAQ (reference sequence). Trimming removed 3 bases from V and 4 bases from J, with 13 bases in between.

The chain recombines TRBV5-1 with TRBJ2-3; tentatively, D is TRBD1 (6 bases). Germline CDR1 is SGHRS and CDR2 is YFSETQ. V shed 4 bases and J shed 2 bases, with 11 bases lying between them. CDR3 size: 14 residues. This chain's CDR3 is CASSPGEHTDTQYF. Written as DNA, the CDR3 is TGCGCCAGCAGCCCAGGGGAGCACACAGATACGCAGTATTTT.

The chain links TRBV5-1 to TRBJ1-2, with 8 bases fitting TRBD1. The CDR3 extends over 14 amino acids. CDR1 is SGHRS and CDR2 is YFSETQ in the germline V gene. After removal of 4 bases from V and 2 bases from J, the junction contained 4 bases not matched to a gene. The DNA of the CDR3 is TGCGCCAGCAGCCCCCAGGGGGCGAACTATGGCTACACCTTC. Protein: CASSPQGANYGYTF.

In its sample, this clone was seen once. The genes are TRBV7-9 and TRBJ1-1; D not certain. Trimming cost V 4 bases and J 3 bases, with 9 bases left between them. CDR1 and CDR2 (germline): SEHNR, FQNEAQ (reference sequence). The CDR3 has 13 residues. The CDR3 bases are TGTGCCAGCAGCTCTGCTATGGACACTGAAGCTTTCTTT. Translated: CASSSAMDTEAFF.

CDR3 loop: CASSYSMQGTYGYTF. The CDR3 DNA follows: TGTGCCAGCAGTTACTCGATGCAGGGTACCTATGGCTACACCTTC. V usage is TRBV6-5 and J usage is TRBJ1-2; D is perhaps TRBD1 (5 bases). From germline, CDR1 is MNHEY and CDR2 SVGAGI. The CDR3 covers 15 residues. V was shortened by 0 bases and J by 4 bases, with 12 bases between the two germline ends.

This chain uses TRBV5-1 with TRBJ1-6, with D unclear. Germline V gene sequence: CDR1 SGHRS, CDR2 YFSETQ. Trimming stripped 3 bases from V and 11 bases from J, with 15 bases between. There are 14 residues in the CDR3. CDR3 sequence (DNA): TGCGCCAGCAGCTCCGCGGGCAGAGAGACACCCCTCCACTTT. This gives the protein CASSSAGRETPLHF.

The CDR3 reads CSVEPRVTTEAFF. CDR3 sequence (DNA): TGCAGCGTTGAACCCAGGGTGACCACTGAAGCTTTCTTT. The chain links TRBV29-1 to TRBJ1-1; weak D call: TRBD1 (5 bases). CDR1 and CDR2 (germline): SQVTM, ANQGSEA. Trimming pared 2 bases from V and 4 bases from J, leaving 11 bases between. The CDR3 consists of 13 residues.

V usage is TRBV2 and J usage is TRBJ2-3; 13 nucleotides line up with TRBD2. There are 14 residues in the CDR3. Germline V gene data show CDR1 as SNHLY and CDR2 as FYNNEI. V lost 11 bases, J lost 9 bases, and 11 bases stayed unmatched. The CDR3 protein is CAGGLAGTAGTQYF. For the CDR3, the DNA is TGTGCCGGGGGACTAGCGGGAACGGCAGGGACGCAGTATTTT.